Detailed here is one TCR beta chain. Its antigen is still unknown. V shed 0 bases, J shed 10 bases, and the junction held 9 bases outside the gene matches. This CDR3 has 15 amino acids. Looked up from germline, CDR1 is SGHRS and CDR2 is YFSETQ. This specimen belongs to a study of post-analysis software for immune sequencing data. The library was made from cDNA and included unique molecular identifiers. TCRdb independently ran MiXCR on the PCR reads; one entry per CDR3 protein. The table shows hundreds of thousands of distinct CDR3 sequences, with around 47% occurring only once. Regarding the study as a whole: TRBV5-6, TRBV5-1 and TRBV20-1 belonged to a set of about five TRBV segments that were more frequent in patients than controls.

This chain connects TRBV5-1 to TRBJ2-1, with 8 bases aligning to TRBD2. The TCR comes from a girl aged 10 to 17 with multiple sclerosis. The sample comprised blood. CDR3 sequence: CASSLGLAGGREQFF. In DNA form, the CDR3 reads TGCGCCAGCAGCTTGGGGCTAGCGGGCGGACGGGAGCAGTTCTTC.